This T cell receptor beta chain was sequenced for a study of blood T cells in healthy people across ages. Using a J-beta primer mix together with a sample-barcoded 5' primer, a second PCR was run for roughly 6 to 12 cycles. TCRdb redid the calling of the 5' RACE reads with MiXCR, one entry per CDR3 protein. The profile shows around 780,000 distinct CDR3 sequences, more than 55% of them singletons. This CDR3 contains 14 residues. V was shortened by 5 bases and J by 6 bases, with 14 bases between the two germline ends. The chain couples TRBV12-3 or TRBV12-4 to TRBJ1-5; tentative D call: TRBD1 (6 bases). The receptor was derived from a man between 35 and 55 years old in good health. The sample was blood. The DNA for the CDR3 is TGTGCCAGCAGTCAGGGGCGGACCCCTCAGCCCCAGCATTTT. Its translation: CASSQGRTPQPQHF.